Detailed here is one TCR beta chain. The data belong to a study of cytomegalovirus exposure and HLA in healthy donors. The PCR made use of 60 Vbeta and 13 Jbeta primers. Produced via immunoSEQ multiplex PCR; TCRdb's table is partial and in-frame only. The sample holds 160,000 or so clones, roughly 80% seen once. The CDR3 extends over 16 amino acids. Germline V gene lookup returns CDR1 MNHEY and CDR2 SMNVEV (reference sequence). Trimming removed 6 bases from V and 2 bases from J; junction bases left unmatched: 11. The chain employs TRBV27 and TRBJ2-3, with 7 bases aligning to TRBD2. The sample was PBMCs. The TCR comes from a man between 25 and 39 years old in good health and CMV-seronegative. CDR3 sequence: CASSPLAAGYTDTQYF. In DNA form, the CDR3 reads TGTGCCAGCAGCCCCCTAGCGGCCGGGTACACAGATACGCAGTATTTT.